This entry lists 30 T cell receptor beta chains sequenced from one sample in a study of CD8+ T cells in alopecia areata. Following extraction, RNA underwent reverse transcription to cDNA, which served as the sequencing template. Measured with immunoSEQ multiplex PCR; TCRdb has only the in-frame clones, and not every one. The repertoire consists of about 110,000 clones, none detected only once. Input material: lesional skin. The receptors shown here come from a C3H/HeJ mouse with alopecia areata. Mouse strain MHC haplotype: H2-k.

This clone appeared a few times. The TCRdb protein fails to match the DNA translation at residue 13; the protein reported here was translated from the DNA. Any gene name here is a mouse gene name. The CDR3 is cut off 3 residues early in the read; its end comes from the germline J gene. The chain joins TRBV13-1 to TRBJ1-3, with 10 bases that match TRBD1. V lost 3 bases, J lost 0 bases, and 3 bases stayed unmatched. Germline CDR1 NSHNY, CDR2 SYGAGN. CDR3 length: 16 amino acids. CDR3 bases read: TGTGCCAGCAGTGGACAGGGGGCCAATTCTGGAAATACG. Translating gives CASSGQGANSGNT. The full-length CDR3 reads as CASSGQGANSGNTLYF.

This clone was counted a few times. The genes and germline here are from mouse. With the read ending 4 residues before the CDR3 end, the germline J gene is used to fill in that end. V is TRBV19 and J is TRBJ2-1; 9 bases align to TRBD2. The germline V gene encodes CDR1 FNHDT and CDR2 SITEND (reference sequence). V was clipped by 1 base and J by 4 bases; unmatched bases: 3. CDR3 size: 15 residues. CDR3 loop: CASSIWDWEYAEQFF. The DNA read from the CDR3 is TGTGCCAGCAGTATATGGGACTGGGAATATGCT. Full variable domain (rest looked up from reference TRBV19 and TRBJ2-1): GGIITQTPKFLIGQEGQKLTLKCQQNFNHDTMYWYRQDSGKGLRLIYYSITENDLQKGDLSEGYDASREKKSSFSLTVTSAQKNEMAVFLCASSIWDWEYAEQFFGPGTRLTVL.

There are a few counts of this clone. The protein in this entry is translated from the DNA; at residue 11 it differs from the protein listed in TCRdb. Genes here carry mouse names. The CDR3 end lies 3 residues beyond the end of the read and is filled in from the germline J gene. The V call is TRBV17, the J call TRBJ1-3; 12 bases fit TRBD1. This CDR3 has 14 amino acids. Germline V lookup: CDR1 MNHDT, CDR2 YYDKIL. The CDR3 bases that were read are TGTGCTAGCAGTACCGGGACAGGGGGCGGTACG. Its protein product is CASSTGTGGGT. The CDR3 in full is CASSTGTGGGTLYF. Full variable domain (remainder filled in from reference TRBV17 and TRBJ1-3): DTTVKQNPRYKLARVGKPVNLICSQTMNHDTMYWYQKKPNQAPKLLLFYYDKILNREADTFEKFQSSRPNNSFCSLYIGSAGLEYSAMYLCASSTGTGGGTLYFGEGSRLIVV.

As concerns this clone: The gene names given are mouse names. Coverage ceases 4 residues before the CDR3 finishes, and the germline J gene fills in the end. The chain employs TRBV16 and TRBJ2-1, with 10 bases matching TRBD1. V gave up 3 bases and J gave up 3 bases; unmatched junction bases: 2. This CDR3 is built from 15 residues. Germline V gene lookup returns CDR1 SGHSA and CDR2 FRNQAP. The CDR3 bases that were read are TGTGCAAGCAGCTTTGGACAGGGGGTCTATGCT. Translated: CASSFGQGVYA. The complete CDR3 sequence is CASSFGQGVYAEQFF.

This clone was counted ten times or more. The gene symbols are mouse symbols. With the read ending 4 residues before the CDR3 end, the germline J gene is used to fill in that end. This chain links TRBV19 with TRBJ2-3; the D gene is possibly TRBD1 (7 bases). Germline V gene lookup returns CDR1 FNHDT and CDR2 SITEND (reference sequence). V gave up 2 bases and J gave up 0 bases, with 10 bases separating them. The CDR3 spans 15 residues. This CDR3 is CASSIEGASAETLYF. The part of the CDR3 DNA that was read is TGTGCCAGCAGTATCGAGGGGGCCAGTGCAGAA.

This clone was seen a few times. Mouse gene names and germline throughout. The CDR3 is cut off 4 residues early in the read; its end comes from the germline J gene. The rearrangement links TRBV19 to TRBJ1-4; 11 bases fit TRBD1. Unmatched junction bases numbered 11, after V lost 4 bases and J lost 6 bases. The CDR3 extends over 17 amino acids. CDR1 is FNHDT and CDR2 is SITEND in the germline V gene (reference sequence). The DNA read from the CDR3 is TGTGCCAGCAGTGTCCCTCTCCCGGGACAGGGGGACGAA. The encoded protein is CASSVPLPGQGDE. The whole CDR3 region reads CASSVPLPGQGDERLFF.

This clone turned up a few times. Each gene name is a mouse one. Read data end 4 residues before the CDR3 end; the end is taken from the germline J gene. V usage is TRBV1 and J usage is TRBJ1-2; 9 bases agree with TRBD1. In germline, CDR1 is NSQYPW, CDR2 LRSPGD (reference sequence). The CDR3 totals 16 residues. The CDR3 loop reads CTCSADLGQGRSDYTF. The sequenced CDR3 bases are TGCACCTGCAGTGCAGACTTAGGACAGGGGCGGTCC.

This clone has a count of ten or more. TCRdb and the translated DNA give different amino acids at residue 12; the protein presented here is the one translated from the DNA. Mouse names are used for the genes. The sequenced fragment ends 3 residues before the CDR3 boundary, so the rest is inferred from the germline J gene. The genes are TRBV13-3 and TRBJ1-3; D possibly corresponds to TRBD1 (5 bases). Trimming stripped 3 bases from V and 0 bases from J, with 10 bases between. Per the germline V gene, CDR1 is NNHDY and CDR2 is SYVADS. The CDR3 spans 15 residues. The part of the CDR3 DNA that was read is TGTGCCAGCAGTGCCTCGACAGTTTCTGGAAATACG. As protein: CASSASTVSGNT. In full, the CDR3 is CASSASTVSGNTLYF.

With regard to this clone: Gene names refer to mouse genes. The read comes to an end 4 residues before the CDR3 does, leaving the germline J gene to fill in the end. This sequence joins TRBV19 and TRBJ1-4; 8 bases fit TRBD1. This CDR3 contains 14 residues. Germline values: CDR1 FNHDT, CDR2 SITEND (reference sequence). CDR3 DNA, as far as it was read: TGTGCCAGCACCTCCGGGACAGGAGGCGAA. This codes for CASTSGTGGE. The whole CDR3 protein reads CASTSGTGGERLFF.

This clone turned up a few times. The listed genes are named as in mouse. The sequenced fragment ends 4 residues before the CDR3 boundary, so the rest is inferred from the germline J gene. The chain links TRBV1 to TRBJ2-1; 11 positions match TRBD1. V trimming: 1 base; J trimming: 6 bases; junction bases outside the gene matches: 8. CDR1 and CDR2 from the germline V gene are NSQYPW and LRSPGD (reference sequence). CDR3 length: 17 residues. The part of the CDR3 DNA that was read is TGCACCTGCAGTGCAGGCGGGACAGGGGGTGTAGGTGCT. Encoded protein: CTCSAGGTGGVGA. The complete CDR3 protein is CTCSAGGTGGVGAEQFF.

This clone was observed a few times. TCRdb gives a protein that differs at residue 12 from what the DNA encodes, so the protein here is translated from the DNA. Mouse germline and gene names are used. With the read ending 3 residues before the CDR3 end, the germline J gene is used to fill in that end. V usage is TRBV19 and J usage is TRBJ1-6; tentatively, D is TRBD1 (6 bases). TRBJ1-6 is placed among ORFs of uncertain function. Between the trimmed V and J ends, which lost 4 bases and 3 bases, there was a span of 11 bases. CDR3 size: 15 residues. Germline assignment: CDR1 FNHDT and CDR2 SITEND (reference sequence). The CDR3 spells CASSVRTDYNSPLYF. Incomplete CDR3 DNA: TGTGCCAGCAGTGTCCGGACAGACTATAATTCGCCC.

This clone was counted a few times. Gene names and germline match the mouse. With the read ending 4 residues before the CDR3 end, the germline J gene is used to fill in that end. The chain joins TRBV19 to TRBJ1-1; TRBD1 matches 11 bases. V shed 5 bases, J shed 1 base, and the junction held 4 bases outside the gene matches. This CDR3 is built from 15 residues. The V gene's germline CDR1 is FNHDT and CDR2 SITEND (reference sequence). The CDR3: CASSPGTGGNTEVFF. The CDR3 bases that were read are TGTGCCAGCAGCCCCGGGACAGGGGGAAACACA. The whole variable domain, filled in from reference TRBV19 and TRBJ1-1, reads GGIITQTPKFLIGQEGQKLTLKCQQNFNHDTMYWYRQDSGKGLRLIYYSITENDLQKGDLSEGYDASREKKSSFSLTVTSAQKNEMAVFLCASSPGTGGNTEVFFGKGTRLTVV.

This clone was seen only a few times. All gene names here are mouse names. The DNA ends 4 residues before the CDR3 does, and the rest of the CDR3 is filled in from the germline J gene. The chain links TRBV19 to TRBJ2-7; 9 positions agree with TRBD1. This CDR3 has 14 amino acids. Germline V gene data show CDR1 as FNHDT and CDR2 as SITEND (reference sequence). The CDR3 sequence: CASSLPDRGDEQYF. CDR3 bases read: TGTGCCAGCAGCCTCCCGGACAGGGGTGAT.

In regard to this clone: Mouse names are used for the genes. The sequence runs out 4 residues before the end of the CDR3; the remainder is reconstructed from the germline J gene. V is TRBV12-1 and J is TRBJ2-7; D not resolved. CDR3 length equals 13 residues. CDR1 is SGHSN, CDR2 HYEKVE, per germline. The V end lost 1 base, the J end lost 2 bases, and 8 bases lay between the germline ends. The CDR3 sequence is CASSLDTPYEQYF. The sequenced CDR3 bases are TGTGCCAGCTCTCTAGACACCCCCTAT.

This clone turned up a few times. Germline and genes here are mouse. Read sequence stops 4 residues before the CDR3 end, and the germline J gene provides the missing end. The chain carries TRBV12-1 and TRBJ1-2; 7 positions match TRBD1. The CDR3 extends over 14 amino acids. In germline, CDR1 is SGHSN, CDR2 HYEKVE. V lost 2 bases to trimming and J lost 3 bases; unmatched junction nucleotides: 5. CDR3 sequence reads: CASSPYRGYSDYTF. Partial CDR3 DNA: TGTGCCAGCTCTCCTTACAGGGGATACTCC.

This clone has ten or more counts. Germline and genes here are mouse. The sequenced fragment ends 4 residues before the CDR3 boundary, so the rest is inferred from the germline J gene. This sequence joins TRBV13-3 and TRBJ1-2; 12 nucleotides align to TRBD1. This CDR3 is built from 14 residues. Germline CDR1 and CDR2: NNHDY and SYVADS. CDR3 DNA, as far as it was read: TGTGCCAGCAGTACCTGGGACAGGGGGCGC. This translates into CASSTWDRGR. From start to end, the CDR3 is CASSTWDRGRDYTF.

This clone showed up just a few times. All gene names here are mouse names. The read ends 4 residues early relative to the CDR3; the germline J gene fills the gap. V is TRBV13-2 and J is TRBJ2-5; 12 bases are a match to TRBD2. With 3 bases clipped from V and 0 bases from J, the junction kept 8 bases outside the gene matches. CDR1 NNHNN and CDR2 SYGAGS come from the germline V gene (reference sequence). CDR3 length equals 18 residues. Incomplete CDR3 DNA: TGTGCCAGCGGTGGAGGGGACTGGGGGGTCCTTAACCAAGAC. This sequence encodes CASGGGDWGVLNQD. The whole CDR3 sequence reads CASGGGDWGVLNQDTQYF.

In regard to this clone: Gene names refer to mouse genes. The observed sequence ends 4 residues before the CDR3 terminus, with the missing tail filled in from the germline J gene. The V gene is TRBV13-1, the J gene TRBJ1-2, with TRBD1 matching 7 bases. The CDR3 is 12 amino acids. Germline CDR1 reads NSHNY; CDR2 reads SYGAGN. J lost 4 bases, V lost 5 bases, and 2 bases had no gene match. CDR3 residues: CASSQGGSDYTF. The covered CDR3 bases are TGTGCCAGCAGCCAGGGGGGCTCC.

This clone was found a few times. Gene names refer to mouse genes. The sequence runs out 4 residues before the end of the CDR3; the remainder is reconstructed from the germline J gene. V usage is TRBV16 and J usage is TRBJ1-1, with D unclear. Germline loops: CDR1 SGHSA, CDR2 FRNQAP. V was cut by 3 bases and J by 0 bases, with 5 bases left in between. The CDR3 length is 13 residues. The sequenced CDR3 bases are TGTGCAAGCAGCTTTGGACAGAACACA. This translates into CASSFGQNT. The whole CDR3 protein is CASSFGQNTEVFF. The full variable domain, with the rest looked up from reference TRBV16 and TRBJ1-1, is NAGVIQTPRHKVTGKGQEATLWCEPISGHSAVFWYRQTIVQGLEFLTYFRNQAPIDDSGMPKERFSAQMPNQSHSTLKIQSTQPQDSAVYLCASSFGQNTEVFFGKGTRLTVV.

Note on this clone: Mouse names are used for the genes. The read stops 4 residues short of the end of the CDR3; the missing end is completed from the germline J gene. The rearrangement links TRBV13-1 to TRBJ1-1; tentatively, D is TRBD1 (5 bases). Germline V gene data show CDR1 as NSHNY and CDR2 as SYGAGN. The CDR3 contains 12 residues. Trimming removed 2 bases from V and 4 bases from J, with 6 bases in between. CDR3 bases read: TGTGCCAGCAGTGAAACAGGCACA. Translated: CASSETGT. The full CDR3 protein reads CASSETGTEVFF.

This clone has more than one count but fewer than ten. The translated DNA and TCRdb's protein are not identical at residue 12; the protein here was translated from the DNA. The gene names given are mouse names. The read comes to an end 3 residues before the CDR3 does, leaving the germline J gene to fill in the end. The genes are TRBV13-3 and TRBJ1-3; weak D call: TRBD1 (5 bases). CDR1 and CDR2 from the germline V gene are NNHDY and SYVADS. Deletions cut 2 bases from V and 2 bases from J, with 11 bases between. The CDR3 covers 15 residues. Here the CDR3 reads CASSEEGRAGNTLYF. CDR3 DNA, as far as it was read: TGTGCCAGCAGTGAGGAGGGGAGAGCTGGAAATACG.

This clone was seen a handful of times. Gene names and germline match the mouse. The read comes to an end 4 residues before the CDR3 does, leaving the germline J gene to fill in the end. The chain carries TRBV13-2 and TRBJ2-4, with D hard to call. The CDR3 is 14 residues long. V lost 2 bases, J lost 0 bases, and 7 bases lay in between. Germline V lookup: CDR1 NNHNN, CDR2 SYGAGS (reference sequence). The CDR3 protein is CASGDDNSQNTLYF. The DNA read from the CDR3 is TGTGCCAGCGGTGACGACAATAGTCAAAAC.

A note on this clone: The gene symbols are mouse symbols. The CDR3 loop is CASTRDWGGTSAETLYF. CDR3 bases read: TGTGCCAGCACCCGGGACTGGGGGGGTACTAGTGCAGAA. The rearrangement uses TRBV13-3 and TRBJ2-3; TRBD2 matches at 13 bases. The read ends 4 residues early relative to the CDR3; the germline J gene fills the gap. Germline V gene data show CDR1 as NNHDY and CDR2 as SYVADS. CDR3 length: 17 amino acids. Trimming at V came to 6 bases and at J to 0 bases, leaving 7 bases not matched to a gene.

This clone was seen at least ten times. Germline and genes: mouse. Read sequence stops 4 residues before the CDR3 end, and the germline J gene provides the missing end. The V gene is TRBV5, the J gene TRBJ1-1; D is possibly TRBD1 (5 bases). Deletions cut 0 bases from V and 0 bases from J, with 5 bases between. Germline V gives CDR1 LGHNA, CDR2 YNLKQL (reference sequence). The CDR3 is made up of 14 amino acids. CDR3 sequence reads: CASSQDRANTEVFF. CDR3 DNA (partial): TGTGCCAGCAGCCAAGACAGGGCAAACACA.

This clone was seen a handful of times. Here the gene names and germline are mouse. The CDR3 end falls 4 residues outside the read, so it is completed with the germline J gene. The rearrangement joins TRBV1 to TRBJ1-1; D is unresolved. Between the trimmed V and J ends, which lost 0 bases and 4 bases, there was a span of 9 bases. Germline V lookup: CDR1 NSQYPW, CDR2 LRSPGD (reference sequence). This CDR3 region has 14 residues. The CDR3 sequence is CTCSAEWGVTEVFF. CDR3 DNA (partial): TGCACCTGCAGTGCAGAATGGGGAGTCACA.

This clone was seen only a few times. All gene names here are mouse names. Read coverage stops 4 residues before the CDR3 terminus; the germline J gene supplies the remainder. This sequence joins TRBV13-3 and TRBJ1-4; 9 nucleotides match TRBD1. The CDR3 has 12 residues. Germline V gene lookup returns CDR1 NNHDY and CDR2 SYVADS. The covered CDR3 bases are TGTGCCAGCATGGGACAGGGCGAA. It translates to CASMGQGE. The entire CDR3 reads CASMGQGERLFF.

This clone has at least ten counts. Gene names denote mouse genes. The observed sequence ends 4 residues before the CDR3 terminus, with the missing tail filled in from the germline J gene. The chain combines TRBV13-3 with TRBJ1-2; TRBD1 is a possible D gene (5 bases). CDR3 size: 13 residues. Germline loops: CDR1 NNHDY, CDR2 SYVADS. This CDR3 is CASSWTGGFDYTF. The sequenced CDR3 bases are TGTGCCAGCAGTTGGACTGGGGGGTTC.

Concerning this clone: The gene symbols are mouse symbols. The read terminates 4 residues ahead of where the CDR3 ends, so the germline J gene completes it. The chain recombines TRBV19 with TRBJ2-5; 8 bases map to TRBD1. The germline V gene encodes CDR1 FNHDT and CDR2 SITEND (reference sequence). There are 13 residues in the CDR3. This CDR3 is CASSQRTGDTQYF. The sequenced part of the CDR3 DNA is TGTGCCAGCAGCCAGCGGACAGGGGAC.

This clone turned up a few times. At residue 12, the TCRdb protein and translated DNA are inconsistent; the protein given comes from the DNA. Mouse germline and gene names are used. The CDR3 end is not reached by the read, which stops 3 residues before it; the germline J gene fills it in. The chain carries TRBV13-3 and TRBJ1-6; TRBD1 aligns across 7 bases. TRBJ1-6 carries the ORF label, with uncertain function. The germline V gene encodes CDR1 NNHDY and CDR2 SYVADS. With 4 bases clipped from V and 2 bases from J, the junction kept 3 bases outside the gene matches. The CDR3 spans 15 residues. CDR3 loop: CASSPQGPYNSPLYF. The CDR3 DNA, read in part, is TGTGCCAGCAGTCCACAGGGGCCCTATAATTCGCCC.

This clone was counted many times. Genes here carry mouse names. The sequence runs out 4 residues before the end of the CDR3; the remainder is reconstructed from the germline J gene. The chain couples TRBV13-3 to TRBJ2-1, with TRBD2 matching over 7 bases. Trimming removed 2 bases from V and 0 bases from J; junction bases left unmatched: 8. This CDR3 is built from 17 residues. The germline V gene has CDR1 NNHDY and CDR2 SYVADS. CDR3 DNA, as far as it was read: TGTGCCAGCAGTGACGATGGGGGGTCCTATAACTATGCT. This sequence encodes CASSDDGGSYNYA. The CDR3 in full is CASSDDGGSYNYAEQFF.